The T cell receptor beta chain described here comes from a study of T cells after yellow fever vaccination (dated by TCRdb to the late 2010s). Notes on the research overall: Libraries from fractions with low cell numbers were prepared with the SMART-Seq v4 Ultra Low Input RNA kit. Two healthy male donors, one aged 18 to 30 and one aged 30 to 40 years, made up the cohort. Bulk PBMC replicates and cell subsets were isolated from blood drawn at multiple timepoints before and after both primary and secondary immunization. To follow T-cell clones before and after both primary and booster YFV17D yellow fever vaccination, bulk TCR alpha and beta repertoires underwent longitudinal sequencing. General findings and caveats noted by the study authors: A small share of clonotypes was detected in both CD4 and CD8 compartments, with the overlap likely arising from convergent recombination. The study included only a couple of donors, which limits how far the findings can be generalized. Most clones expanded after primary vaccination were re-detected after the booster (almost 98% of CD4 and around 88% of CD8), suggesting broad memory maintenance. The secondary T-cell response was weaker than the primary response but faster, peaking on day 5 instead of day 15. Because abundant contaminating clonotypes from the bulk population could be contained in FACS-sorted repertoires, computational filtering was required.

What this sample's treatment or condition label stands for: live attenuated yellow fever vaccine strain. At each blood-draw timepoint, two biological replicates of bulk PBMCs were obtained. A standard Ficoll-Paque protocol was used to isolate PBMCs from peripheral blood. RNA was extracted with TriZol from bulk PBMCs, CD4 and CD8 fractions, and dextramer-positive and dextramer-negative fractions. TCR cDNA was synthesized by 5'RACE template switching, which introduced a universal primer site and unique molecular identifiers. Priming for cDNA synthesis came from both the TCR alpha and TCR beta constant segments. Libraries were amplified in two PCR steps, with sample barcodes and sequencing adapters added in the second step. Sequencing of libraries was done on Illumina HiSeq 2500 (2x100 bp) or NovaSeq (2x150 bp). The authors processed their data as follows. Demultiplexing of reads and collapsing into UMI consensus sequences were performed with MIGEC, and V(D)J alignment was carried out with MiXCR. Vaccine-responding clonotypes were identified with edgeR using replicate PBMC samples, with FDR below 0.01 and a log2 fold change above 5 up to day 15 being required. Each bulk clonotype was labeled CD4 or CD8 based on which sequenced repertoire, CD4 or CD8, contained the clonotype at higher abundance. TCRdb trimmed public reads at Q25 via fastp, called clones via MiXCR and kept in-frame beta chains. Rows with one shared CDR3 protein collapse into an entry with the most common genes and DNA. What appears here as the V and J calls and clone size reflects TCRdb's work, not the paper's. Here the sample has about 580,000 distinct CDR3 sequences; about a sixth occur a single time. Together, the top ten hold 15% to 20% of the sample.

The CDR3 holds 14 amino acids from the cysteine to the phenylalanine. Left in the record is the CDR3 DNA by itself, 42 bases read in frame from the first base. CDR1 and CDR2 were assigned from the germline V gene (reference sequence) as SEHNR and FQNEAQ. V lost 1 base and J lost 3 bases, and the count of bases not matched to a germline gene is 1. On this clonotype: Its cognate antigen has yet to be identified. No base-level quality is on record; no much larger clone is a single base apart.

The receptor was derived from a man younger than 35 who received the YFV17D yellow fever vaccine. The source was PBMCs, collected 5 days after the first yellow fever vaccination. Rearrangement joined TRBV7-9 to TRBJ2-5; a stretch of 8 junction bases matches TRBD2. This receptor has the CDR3 CASSLVLAEETQYF. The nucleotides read TGTGCCAGCAGCTTAGTACTAGCGGAAGAGACCCAGTACTTC.